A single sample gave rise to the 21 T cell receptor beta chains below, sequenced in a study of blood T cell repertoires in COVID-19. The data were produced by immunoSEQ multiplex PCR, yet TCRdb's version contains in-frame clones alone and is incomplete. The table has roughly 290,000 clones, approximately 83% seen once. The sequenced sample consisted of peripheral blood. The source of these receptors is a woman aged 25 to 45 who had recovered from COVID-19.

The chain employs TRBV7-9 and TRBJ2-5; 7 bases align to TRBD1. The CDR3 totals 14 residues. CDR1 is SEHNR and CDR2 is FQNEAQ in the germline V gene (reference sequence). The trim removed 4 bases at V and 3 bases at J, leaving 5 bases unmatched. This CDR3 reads CASSSSDREETQYF. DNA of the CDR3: TGTGCCAGCAGCTCCTCTGACAGGGAAGAGACCCAGTACTTC.

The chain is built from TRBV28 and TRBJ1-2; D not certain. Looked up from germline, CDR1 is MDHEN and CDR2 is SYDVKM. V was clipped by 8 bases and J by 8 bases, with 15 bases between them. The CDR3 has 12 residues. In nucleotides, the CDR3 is TGTGCCAGCCATATCCGAGTGGGCGGCTACACCTTC. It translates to CASHIRVGGYTF.

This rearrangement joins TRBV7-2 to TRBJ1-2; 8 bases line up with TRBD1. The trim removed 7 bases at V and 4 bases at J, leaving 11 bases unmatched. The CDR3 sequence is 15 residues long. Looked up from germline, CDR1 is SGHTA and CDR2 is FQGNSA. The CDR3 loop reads CASIPGQGPPYGYTF. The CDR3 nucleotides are TGTGCCAGCATCCCAGGACAGGGCCCACCCTATGGCTACACCTTC.

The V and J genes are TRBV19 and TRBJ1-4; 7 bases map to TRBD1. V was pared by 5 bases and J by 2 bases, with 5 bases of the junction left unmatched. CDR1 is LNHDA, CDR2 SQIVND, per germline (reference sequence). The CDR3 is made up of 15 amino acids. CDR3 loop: CASSLIRGTNEKLFF. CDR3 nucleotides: TGTGCCAGTAGTCTCATCAGGGGGACTAATGAAAAACTGTTTTTT.

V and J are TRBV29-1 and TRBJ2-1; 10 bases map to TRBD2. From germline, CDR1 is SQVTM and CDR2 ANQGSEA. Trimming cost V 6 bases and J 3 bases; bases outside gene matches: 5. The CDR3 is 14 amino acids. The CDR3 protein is CSVVLAGFYNEQFF. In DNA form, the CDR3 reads TGCAGCGTGGTACTAGCGGGGTTCTACAATGAGCAGTTCTTC.

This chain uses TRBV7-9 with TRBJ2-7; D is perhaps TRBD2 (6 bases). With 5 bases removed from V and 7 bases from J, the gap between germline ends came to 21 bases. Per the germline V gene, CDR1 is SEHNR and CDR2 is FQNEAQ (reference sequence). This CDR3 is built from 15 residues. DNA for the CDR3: TGTGCCAGCAGCCAGACCGAGGGGAGGAGCGGGGAGCAGTACTTC. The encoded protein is CASSQTEGRSGEQYF.

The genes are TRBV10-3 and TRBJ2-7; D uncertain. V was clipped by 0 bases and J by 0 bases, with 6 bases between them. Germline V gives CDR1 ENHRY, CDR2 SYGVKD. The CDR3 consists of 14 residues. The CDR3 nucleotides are TGTGCCATCAGTGAGTCCGTTATCTCCTACGAGCAGTACTTC. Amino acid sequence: CAISESVISYEQYF.

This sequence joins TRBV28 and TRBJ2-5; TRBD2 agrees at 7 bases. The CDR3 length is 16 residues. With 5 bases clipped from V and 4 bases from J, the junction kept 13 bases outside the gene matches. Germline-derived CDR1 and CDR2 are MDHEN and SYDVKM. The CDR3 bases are TGTGCCAGCAGTCCGTTTGGGGGGAGGGCCTCAGAGACCCAGTACTTC. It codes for CASSPFGGRASETQYF. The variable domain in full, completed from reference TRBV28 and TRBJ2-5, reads DVKVTQSSRYLVKRTGEKVFLECVQDMDHENMFWYRQDPGLGLRLIYFSYDVKMKEKGDIPEGYSVSREKKERFSLILESASTNQTSMYLCASSPFGGRASETQYFGPGTRLLVL.

Here the CDR3 reads CASSLDGGAQHF. The CDR3 DNA reads as TGTGCCAGCAGCTTGGATGGGGGGGCCCAGCATTTT. The chain joins TRBV5-5 to TRBJ1-5; weak D call: TRBD1 (5 bases). The CDR3 extends over 12 amino acids. CDR1 is SGHKS and CDR2 is YYEKEE in the germline V gene (reference sequence). V was shortened by 0 bases and J by 11 bases, with 9 bases between the two germline ends.

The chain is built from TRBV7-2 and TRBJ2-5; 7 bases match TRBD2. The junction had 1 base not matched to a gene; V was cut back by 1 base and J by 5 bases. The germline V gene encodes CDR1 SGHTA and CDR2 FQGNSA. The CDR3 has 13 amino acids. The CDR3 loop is CASSLDGGETQYF. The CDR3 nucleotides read TGTGCCAGCAGCTTAGACGGGGGGGAGACCCAGTACTTC.

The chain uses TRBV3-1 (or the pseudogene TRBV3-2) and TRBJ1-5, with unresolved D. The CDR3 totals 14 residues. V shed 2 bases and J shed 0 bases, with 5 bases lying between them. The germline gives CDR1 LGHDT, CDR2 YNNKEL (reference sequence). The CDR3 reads CASSQLYSNQPQHF. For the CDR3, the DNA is TGTGCCAGCAGCCAACTGTATAGCAATCAGCCCCAGCATTTT.

The CDR3 coding sequence is TGTGCCAGCAGTCTCCAAGCGGGAGGACCCTACGAGCAGTACTTC. It translates to CASSLQAGGPYEQYF. This chain connects TRBV2 to TRBJ2-7; 9 bases are shared with TRBD2. The germline CDR1 and CDR2 sequences are SNHLY and FYNNEI. There are 15 residues in the CDR3. J gave up 2 bases and V 5 bases, and 7 bases lay outside the gene matches.

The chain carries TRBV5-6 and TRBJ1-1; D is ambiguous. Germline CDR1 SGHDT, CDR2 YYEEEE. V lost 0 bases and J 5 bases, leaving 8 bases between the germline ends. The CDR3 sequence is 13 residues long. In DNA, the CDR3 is TGTGCCAGCAGCTTGGTTACGGGTACTGAAGCTTTCTTT. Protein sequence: CASSLVTGTEAFF.

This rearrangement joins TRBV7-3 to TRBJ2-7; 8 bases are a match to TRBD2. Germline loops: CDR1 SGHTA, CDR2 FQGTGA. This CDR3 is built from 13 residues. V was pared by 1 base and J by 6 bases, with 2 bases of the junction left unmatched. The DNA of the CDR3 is TGTGCCAGCAGCTTAAAGCGGGAGAGCGAGCAGTACTTC. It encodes CASSLKRESEQYF.

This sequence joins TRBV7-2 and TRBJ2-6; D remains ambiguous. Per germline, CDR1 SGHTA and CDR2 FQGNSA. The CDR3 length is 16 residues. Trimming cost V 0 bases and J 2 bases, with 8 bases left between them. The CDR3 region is CASSLAPGTGANVLTF. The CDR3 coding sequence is TGTGCCAGCAGCTTAGCCCCAGGAACTGGGGCCAACGTCCTGACTTTC.

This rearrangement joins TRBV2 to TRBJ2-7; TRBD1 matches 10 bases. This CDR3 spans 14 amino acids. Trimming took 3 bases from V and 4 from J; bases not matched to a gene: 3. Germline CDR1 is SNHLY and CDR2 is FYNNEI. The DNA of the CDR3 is TGTGCCAGCAGTGACAGGGACAGGGGATACGAGCAGTACTTC. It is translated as CASSDRDRGYEQYF.

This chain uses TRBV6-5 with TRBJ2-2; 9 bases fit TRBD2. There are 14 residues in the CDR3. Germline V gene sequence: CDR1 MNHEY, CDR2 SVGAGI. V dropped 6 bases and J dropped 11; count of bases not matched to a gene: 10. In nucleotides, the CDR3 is TGTGCCAGCAGCCCGGGACTAGCAAATGGAGAGCTGTTTTTT. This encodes CASSPGLANGELFF.

This CDR3 reads CASSDKGQGAAEAFF. CDR3 sequence (DNA): TGTGCCAGCAGTGACAAGGGACAGGGGGCTGCTGAAGCTTTCTTT. The chain recombines TRBV6-1 with TRBJ1-1, with TRBD1 matching over 12 bases. CDR1 and CDR2 (germline): MNHNS, SASEGT. This CDR3 region has 15 residues. Trimming took 3 bases from V and 6 from J; bases not matched to a gene: 5.

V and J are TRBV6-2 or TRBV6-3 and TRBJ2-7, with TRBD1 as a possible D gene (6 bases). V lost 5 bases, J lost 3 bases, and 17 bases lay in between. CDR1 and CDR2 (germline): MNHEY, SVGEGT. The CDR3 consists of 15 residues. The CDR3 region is CASSILQGEYYEQYF. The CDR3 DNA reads TGTGCCAGCAGTATCCTACAGGGCGAATACTACGAGCAGTACTTC.

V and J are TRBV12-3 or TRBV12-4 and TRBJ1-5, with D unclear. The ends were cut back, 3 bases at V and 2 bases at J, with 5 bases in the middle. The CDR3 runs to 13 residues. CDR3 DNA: TGTGCCAGCAGTTTCCCTGGCAATCAGCCCCAGCATTTT. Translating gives CASSFPGNQPQHF.

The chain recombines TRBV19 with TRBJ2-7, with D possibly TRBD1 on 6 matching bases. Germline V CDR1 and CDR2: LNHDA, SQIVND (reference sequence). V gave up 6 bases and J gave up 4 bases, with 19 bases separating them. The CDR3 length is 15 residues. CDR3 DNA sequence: TGTGCCAGTAGCGACAACAGGGCTTTATCGTACGAGCAGTACTTC. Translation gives CASSDNRALSYEQYF.